Shown below are 31 T cell receptor beta chains from a single sample sequenced in a study of cytomegalovirus exposure and HLA in healthy donors. Vbeta (60) and Jbeta (13) primers were used in the PCR. The table came from immunoSEQ multiplex PCR; TCRdb's copy has only in-frame clones and leaves some out. Among 160,000 or so clones listed, roughly 82% were seen once. Input material: PBMCs. Every receptor here comes from a woman in her forties or fifties in good health and CMV-seronegative.

V is TRBV28 and J is TRBJ2-3, with 9 bases fitting TRBD1. The CDR3 runs 14 residues. Germline loops: CDR1 MDHEN, CDR2 SYDVKM. After removal of 11 bases from V and 4 bases from J, the junction contained 10 bases not matched to a gene. The CDR3: CASSPTGGADTQYF. DNA of the CDR3: TGTGCCTCCAGCCCCACAGGGGGCGCAGATACGCAGTATTTT. Full variable domain (missing parts from reference TRBV28 and TRBJ2-3): DVKVTQSSRYLVKRTGEKVFLECVQDMDHENMFWYRQDPGLGLRLIYFSYDVKMKEKGDIPEGYSVSREKKERFSLILESASTNQTSMYLCASSPTGGADTQYFGPGTRLTVL.

J is TRBJ2-5 and V is TRBV28; 9 bases line up with TRBD2. The DNA end lines up better with TRBJ2-7; the J call may be wrong. The CDR3 covers 14 residues. The germline V gene has CDR1 MDHEN and CDR2 SYDVKM. The CDR3 coding sequence is TGTGCCAGCAGTTTTCGACTAGCGGTCTACGAGCAGTACTTC. Translating gives CASSFRLAVYEQYF.

The chain uses TRBV5-4 and TRBJ1-4, with D possibly being TRBD1 (5 bases). The CDR3 loop spans 17 amino acids. CDR1 and CDR2 (germline): SGHNT, YYREEE (reference sequence). Trimming stripped 6 bases from V and 2 bases from J, with 20 bases between. CDR3 in DNA: TGTGCCAGCACCTTTGGTGGGCAGGAGGGGACTAATGAAAAACTGTTTTTT. It codes for CASTFGGQEGTNEKLFF.

This rearrangement joins TRBV11-2 to TRBJ2-1; 8 bases line up with TRBD2. Germline loops: CDR1 SGHAT, CDR2 FQNNGV. J was trimmed by 4 bases and V by 1 base; bases with no gene match: 6. The CDR3 runs 16 residues. CDR3 residues: CASSLGLANRYNEQFF. The CDR3 DNA follows: TGTGCCAGCAGCTTAGGACTAGCGAACCGGTACAATGAGCAGTTCTTC.

V gene TRBV18 combines with J gene TRBJ1-4, with 12 bases lining up with TRBD1. The CDR3 length is 15 residues. In germline, CDR1 is KGHSH, CDR2 LQKENI. Trimming at V came to 3 bases and at J to 7 bases, leaving 3 bases not matched to a gene. The CDR3 loop is CASSPGTGGSEKLFF. The CDR3 bases are TGTGCCAGCTCACCTGGGACAGGGGGCAGTGAAAAACTGTTTTTT.

This clone was found a few times. This chain joins TRBV28 and TRBJ1-2, with D maybe TRBD1 (6 bases). The germline V gene has CDR1 MDHEN and CDR2 SYDVKM. Trimming pared 2 bases from V and 4 bases from J, leaving 11 bases between. CDR3 length equals 14 residues. The CDR3 coding sequence is TGTGCCAGCAGTTTAGGGGGCTTCAGCTATGGCTACACCTTC. Amino acids: CASSLGGFSYGYTF.

The chain employs TRBV15 and TRBJ2-1; D unresolved. Germline values: CDR1 LNHNV, CDR2 YYDKDF (reference sequence). The CDR3 loop spans 16 amino acids. The ends were cut back, 1 base at V and 0 bases at J, with 10 bases in the middle. The CDR3 DNA reads TGTGCCACCAGCAGAGGTCCCTGGAGCTCCTACAATGAGCAGTTCTTC. This encodes CATSRGPWSSYNEQFF.

V usage is TRBV28 and J usage is TRBJ1-5, with unresolved D. From germline, CDR1 is MDHEN and CDR2 SYDVKM. Trimming removed 3 bases at V and 6 bases at J, with 9 bases between. This CDR3 spans 13 amino acids. The CDR3 DNA sequence: TGTGCCAGCAGTTTTCGATCGGTTCAGCCCCAGCATTTT. The encoded protein is CASSFRSVQPQHF.

This clone was seen once. V is TRBV11-1 and J is TRBJ2-2, with D maybe TRBD1 (6 bases). The germline V and J ends were trimmed by 4 bases and 6 bases, with 9 bases remaining between them. The CDR3 runs 13 residues. The germline CDR1 and CDR2 sequences are SGHAT and FQDESV (reference sequence). The chain's CDR3 is CASSYRVAGELFF. The CDR3 DNA reads TGTGCCAGCAGCTACAGGGTTGCCGGGGAGCTGTTTTTT.

The chain has TRBV30 and TRBJ2-7; TRBD1 aligns across 7 bases. The V gene's germline CDR1 is GTSNPN and CDR2 SVGIG (reference sequence). This CDR3 spans 12 amino acids. V lost 0 bases and J lost 10; bases outside the gene matches: 6. The CDR3, as DNA: TGTGCCTGGAGTGTGAGGGGGCTAGGACAGTACTTC. It encodes CAWSVRGLGQYF. Combining the CDR3 with reference TRBV30 and TRBJ2-7 gives the whole variable domain SQTIHQWPATLVQPVGSPLSLECTVEGTSNPNLYWYRQAAGRGLQLLFYSVGIGQISSEVPQNLSASRPQDRQFILSSKKLLLSDSGFYLCAWSVRGLGQYFGPGTRLTVT.

The rearrangement uses TRBV5-1 and TRBJ2-2; D not certain. This CDR3 contains 15 residues. V was pared by 2 bases and J by 8 bases, with 16 bases between. Per the germline V gene, CDR1 is SGHRS and CDR2 is YFSETQ. The DNA of the CDR3 is TGCGCCAGCAGCTTTCTAGACGTCGTAGCTGGGGAGCTGTTTTTT. Translating gives CASSFLDVVAGELFF. The variable domain in full, completed from reference TRBV5-1 and TRBJ2-2, reads KAGVTQTPRYLIKTRGQQVTLSCSPISGHRSVSWYQQTPGQGLQFLFEYFSETQRNKGNFPGRFSGRQFSNSRSEMNVSTLELGDSALYLCASSFLDVVAGELFFGEGSRLTVL.

The gene calls are TRBV11-3 and TRBJ2-1; D call uncertain. The CDR3 spans 13 residues. Trimming pared 4 bases from V and 6 bases from J, leaving 10 bases between. In germline, CDR1 is SGHNT, CDR2 YENEEA. The CDR3 protein is CASSYAGGNEQFF. The DNA of the CDR3 is TGTGCCAGCAGCTACGCCGGTGGCAATGAGCAGTTCTTC. The variable domain in full, completed from reference TRBV11-3 and TRBJ2-1, reads EAGVVQSPRYKIIEKKQPVAFWCNPISGHNTLYWYLQNLGQGPELLIRYENEEAVDDSQLPKDRFSAERLKGVDSTLKIQPAELGDSAVYLCASSYAGGNEQFFGPGTRLTVL.

This chain uses TRBV9 with TRBJ1-1; D might be TRBD1 (5 bases). This CDR3 has 15 residues. V dropped 3 bases and J dropped 4 bases, with 16 bases sitting between them. Germline CDR1 SGDLS, CDR2 YYNGEE. Here the CDR3 DNA reads TGTGCCAGCAGCGCCGGGGGGATCGTGGGCACTGAAGCTTTCTTT. It yields the protein CASSAGGIVGTEAFF. The whole variable domain, filled in from reference TRBV9 and TRBJ1-1, reads DSGVTQTPKHLITATGQRVTLRCSPRSGDLSVYWYQQSLDQGLQFLIQYYNGEERAKGNILERFSAQQFPDLHSELNLSSLELGDSALYFCASSAGGIVGTEAFFGQGTRLTVV.

The sample holds one count of this clone. The gene calls are TRBV13 and TRBJ2-5, with a weak D call TRBD1 (7 bases). V was pared by 1 base and J by 4 bases, with 10 bases between. From germline, CDR1 is PRHDT and CDR2 FYEKMQ (reference sequence). This CDR3 has 14 residues. The CDR3 sequence: CASSLAGGRETQYF. The CDR3 DNA reads TGTGCCAGCAGCTTAGCAGGGGGGCGAGAGACCCAGTACTTC. The full variable domain, rest sourced from reference TRBV13 and TRBJ2-5, is AAGVIQSPRHLIKEKRETATLKCYPIPRHDTVYWYQQGPGQDPQFLISFYEKMQSDKGSIPDRFSAQQFSDYHSELNMSSLELGDSALYFCASSLAGGRETQYFGPGTRLLVL.

In this sample, this clone turned up once. The V call is TRBV7-6, the J call TRBJ1-2; no clear D gene. This CDR3 spans 16 amino acids. V lost 2 bases and J lost 6, with 19 bases in between. CDR1 SGHVS and CDR2 FNYEAQ come from the germline V gene. The CDR3 nucleotides read TGTGCCAGCAGCTTATTACCTCTCCCTAGTCGGAATGGCTACACCTTC. Protein sequence: CASSLLPLPSRNGYTF.

The chain links TRBV15 to TRBJ2-5, with a possible D match to TRBD2 (7 bases). TRBJ2-7 matches the DNA end more closely, so the J call is doubtful. Germline assignment: CDR1 LNHNV and CDR2 YYDKDF (reference sequence). The CDR3 consists of 15 residues. The CDR3 region is CATSRGGGLSYEQYF. In DNA, the CDR3 is TGTGCCACCAGCAGAGGCGGGGGCCTCTCCTACGAGCAGTACTTC.

On this clone itself: Other nucleotide sequences in the sample specify the same CDR3. V gene TRBV10-3 combines with J gene TRBJ1-1; TRBD1 aligns across 7 bases. The CDR3 loop spans 13 amino acids. The ends lost 10 bases at V and 0 bases at J; junction bases unmatched: 5. Germline CDR1 ENHRY, CDR2 SYGVKD. DNA of the CDR3: TGTGCCACTAGACAGGGTCTGAACACTGAAGCTTTCTTT. Residues: CATRQGLNTEAFF.

The rearrangement joins TRBV2 to TRBJ2-7; tentative D call: TRBD1 (6 bases). V was cut by 11 bases and J by 3 bases, with 20 bases left in between. This CDR3 region has 14 residues. CDR1 and CDR2 from the germline V gene are SNHLY and FYNNEI. The CDR3 spells CAGNRPGQNYEQYF. The DNA of the CDR3 is TGTGCCGGCAACAGACCGGGACAAAACTACGAGCAGTACTTC.

A note on this clone: The germline gene is not matched at one end of the junction; a read error may be the cause. The gene calls are TRBV7-9 and TRBJ1-1; 7 nucleotides align to TRBD1. The CDR3 sequence is 13 residues long. CDR1 is SEHNR, CDR2 FQNEAQ, per germline (reference sequence). The CDR3 DNA is TGTGCCAGCAGCTGGGGACAGAACGCTGAAGCTTTCTTT. Protein: CASSWGQNAEAFF.

The chain recombines TRBV28 with TRBJ2-5, with 7 bases identical to TRBD1. J gave up 4 bases and V 5 bases, and 7 bases lay outside the gene matches. Germline V gives CDR1 MDHEN, CDR2 SYDVKM. The CDR3 is 14 residues long. The CDR3 loop reads CASSTLGGGETQYF. CDR3 in DNA: TGTGCCAGCAGTACACTAGGGGGCGGAGAGACCCAGTACTTC.

The genes are TRBV11-1 and TRBJ2-7; 7 bases match TRBD1. The CDR3 extends over 16 amino acids. CDR1 is SGHAT and CDR2 is FQDESV in the germline V gene (reference sequence). J was trimmed by 1 base and V by 2 bases; bases with no gene match: 8. The CDR3 nucleotides are TGTGCCAGCAGCTTAACAGGGACAGCTGAGTCCTACGAGCAGTACTTC. This sequence encodes CASSLTGTAESYEQYF.

V and J are TRBV7-2 and TRBJ1-5, with TRBD1 matching over 7 bases. Per germline, CDR1 SGHTA and CDR2 FQGNSA. Losses at the gene ends were 5 bases for V and 6 bases for J; bases not matched to a gene: 10. This CDR3 has 15 amino acids. The CDR3 bases are TGTGCCAGCAGCCAAGGGGCAGGGGGGACTCAGCCCCAGCATTTT. Residues: CASSQGAGGTQPQHF.

The chain couples TRBV7-2 to TRBJ2-3; no definite D call. Trimming took 5 bases from V and 2 from J, leaving 11 bases between them. There are 14 residues in the CDR3. Germline lookup yields CDR1 SGHTA and CDR2 FQGNSA. CDR3 coding DNA: TGTGCCAGCAGCCCGACATTGGCCACAGATACGCAGTATTTT. Protein: CASSPTLATDTQYF.

The chain employs TRBV5-1 and TRBJ2-7; maybe TRBD1 (6 bases). Trimming took 3 bases from V and 1 from J, leaving 14 bases between them. The CDR3 is 15 amino acids. Germline V lookup: CDR1 SGHRS, CDR2 YFSETQ. CDR3 in DNA: TGCGCCAGCAGCTCGATACAGGGAATATCCTACGAGCAGTACTTC. This sequence encodes CASSSIQGISYEQYF.

Turning to this clone: This is likely a read error, given that the CDR3 carries no conserved phenylalanine or tryptophan at its end. The chain has TRBV5-1 and TRBJ2-7, with TRBD2 matching 7 bases. Germline lookup yields CDR1 SGHRS and CDR2 YFSETQ. Trimming cost V 0 bases and J 2 bases; bases outside gene matches: 14. This CDR3 has 18 amino acids. The CDR3 bases are TGCGCCAGCAGCTTGGGGGCTCGGGGAGGGAGACATACCTACGAGCAGTACCTC. Protein product: CASSLGARGGRHTYEQYL.

V and J are TRBV28 and TRBJ2-1; TRBD2 aligns across 14 bases. The CDR3 totals 20 residues. Trimming took 2 bases from V and 8 from J; bases not matched to a gene: 17. Per germline, CDR1 MDHEN and CDR2 SYDVKM. Here the CDR3 DNA reads TGTGCCAGCAGTTTAGGGGCTATGGGACTAGCGGGAGCCCTGGGCGATGAGCAGTTCTTC. This sequence encodes CASSLGAMGLAGALGDEQFF.

The chain carries TRBV28 and TRBJ2-1; D perhaps matches TRBD2 (5 bases). This CDR3 has 14 amino acids. V shed 6 bases and J shed 0 bases, with 9 bases lying between them. Germline V CDR1 and CDR2: MDHEN, SYDVKM. CDR3 protein: CASRAGGSYNEQFF. For the CDR3, the DNA is TGTGCCAGCAGAGCCGGAGGCTCCTACAATGAGCAGTTCTTC.

On this clone itself: Since the CDR3 does not end with the conserved phenylalanine or tryptophan, this likely comes from a read error. The J gene is TRBJ1-2, the V gene TRBV28; TRBD1 matches 7 bases. Looked up from germline, CDR1 is MDHEN and CDR2 is SYDVKM. Trimming removed 6 bases from V and 4 bases from J; junction bases left unmatched: 5. This CDR3 spans 13 amino acids. The CDR3 bases are TGTGCCAGCAGCACCCAGGGGGGCTATGGCTACACCCTC. It is translated as CASSTQGGYGYTL.

The rearrangement uses TRBV2 and TRBJ1-5, with D possibly being TRBD1 (5 bases). The CDR3 loop spans 16 amino acids. From germline, CDR1 is SNHLY and CDR2 FYNNEI. V was shortened by 1 base and J by 2 bases, with 12 bases between the two germline ends. As DNA, the CDR3 is TGTGCCAGCAGTGAAGGCAGGGCTAGGGGCAATCAGCCCCAGCATTTT. This gives the protein CASSEGRARGNQPQHF. Using reference TRBV2 and TRBJ1-5 for the parts outside the CDR3, the full variable domain is EPEVTQTPSHQVTQMGQEVILRCVPISNHLYFYWYRQILGQKVEFLVSFYNNEISEKSEIFDDQFSVERPDGSNFTLKIRSTKLEDSAMYFCASSEGRARGNQPQHFGDGTRLSIL.

This chain links TRBV15 with TRBJ2-1; 14 bases line up with TRBD2. With V trimmed by 3 bases and J by 7 bases, 5 bases remained unmatched. The CDR3 sequence is 16 residues long. Germline CDR1 reads LNHNV; CDR2 reads YYDKDF (reference sequence). The chain's CDR3 is CATSSRTSGRSNEQFF. The CDR3 nucleotides read TGTGCCACCAGCAGTAGGACTAGCGGGAGGTCAAATGAGCAGTTCTTC.

The rearrangement links TRBV5-6 to TRBJ2-1; 12 bases map to TRBD2. CDR1 is SGHDT and CDR2 is YYEEEE in the germline V gene. This CDR3 spans 16 amino acids. The J segment lost 6 bases and the V segment lost 4 bases, leaving 8 bases of the junction unmatched. The CDR3 DNA follows: TGTGCCAGCAGCCCAGCGGGACTAGCGGGCCGCAATGAGCAGTTCTTC. It specifies CASSPAGLAGRNEQFF. Complete variable domain (other parts from reference TRBV5-6 and TRBJ2-1): DAGVTQSPTHLIKTRGQQVTLRCSPKSGHDTVSWYQQALGQGPQFIFQYYEEEERQRGNFPDRFSGHQFPNYSSELNVNALLLGDSALYLCASSPAGLAGRNEQFFGPGTRLTVL.